Listed here is a single TCR beta chain. Trimming removed 0 bases at V and 4 bases at J, with 13 bases between. This CDR3 comprises 17 residues. CDR1 and CDR2 (germline): MGHRA, YSYEKL. They built TCR cDNA with 5'RACE template switching, a step that put in a universal primer site and UMIs. TCRdb reprocessed the 5' RACE reads via MiXCR and lists one record per CDR3 protein. The sample consists of 150,000 to 200,000 distinct CDR3 sequences, 11% of them appearing once. The entry originates in a study of T cells after yellow fever vaccination. V usage is TRBV4-1 and J usage is TRBJ1-6; no clear D gene. Source: CD8+ T cells sorted from PBMCs, taken 15 days after the yellow fever booster vaccination. The sequence was obtained from a man aged 18 to 30 who received the YFV17D yellow fever vaccine. The CDR3 nucleotides are TGCGCCAGCAGCCAAGACCCCATCGAAGGATATAATTCACCCCTCCACTTT. The encoded protein is CASSQDPIEGYNSPLHF.